The 20 T cell receptor beta chains below all came from one sample that was sequenced in a study of blood T cell repertoires in COVID-19. The protocol was immunoSEQ multiplex PCR, while the TCRdb copy is restricted to in-frame clones and leaves out a portion. The sample carries some 73,000 clones, about 93% recorded once. Sequenced sample: peripheral blood. These TCRs come from a human donor in a cohort sampled during active COVID-19.

The J gene is TRBJ2-6, the V gene TRBV18; maybe TRBD1 (6 bases). This CDR3 contains 19 residues. V lost 1 base and J lost 0, with 16 bases in between. From germline, CDR1 is KGHSH and CDR2 LQKENI. DNA of the CDR3: TGTGCCAGCTCACCACTTCAGGGGCCAGGAAGCTCTGGGGCCAACGTCCTGACTTTC. This translates into CASSPLQGPGSSGANVLTF.

This sequence joins TRBV6-5 and TRBJ1-2; 7 positions agree with TRBD1. This CDR3 comprises 13 residues. Germline V gives CDR1 MNHEY, CDR2 SVGAGI. V was clipped by 8 bases and J by 5 bases; unmatched bases: 8. The chain's CDR3 is CASESQGLYGYTF. The CDR3 DNA reads as TGTGCCAGCGAGTCACAGGGGTTGTATGGCTACACCTTC.

In its sample, this clone was seen once. A junction boundary mismatches the germline segment, possibly from a read error. J is TRBJ1-3 and V is TRBV27; possibly TRBD1 for D (6 bases). The CDR3 covers 12 residues. Germline CDR1 reads MNHEY; CDR2 reads SMNVEV (reference sequence). CDR3 protein: CASRAFMTGRDF. CDR3 bases: TGTGCCAGCCGCGCCTTCATGACAGGTCGGGATTTT.

In this sample, this clone turned up once. The chain links TRBV5-4 to TRBJ1-1, with 7 bases aligning to TRBD1. Germline loops: CDR1 SGHNT, CDR2 YYREEE (reference sequence). Trimming removed 4 bases from V and 5 bases from J; junction bases left unmatched: 17. This CDR3 region has 17 residues. In DNA form, the CDR3 reads TGTGCCAGCAGCCCCGGAGATAAGACAGGGACCCTAACTGAAGCTTTCTTT. It specifies CASSPGDKTGTLTEAFF. Looking up the rest from reference TRBV5-4 and TRBJ1-1 gives the full variable domain: ETGVTQSPTHLIKTRGQQVTLRCSSQSGHNTVSWYQQALGQGPQFIFQYYREEENGRGNFPPRFSGLQFPNYSSELNVNALELDDSALYLCASSPGDKTGTLTEAFFGQGTRLTVV.

This clone turned up a few times. This rearrangement joins TRBV29-1 to TRBJ2-2; 8 bases line up with TRBD2. CDR1 and CDR2 (germline): SQVTM, ANQGSEA. The V gene end was trimmed by 4 bases and the J gene end by 5 bases; junction bases not matched to a gene: 3. The CDR3 length is 13 residues. For the CDR3, the DNA is TGCAGCGTTGGAGCGGGGGTTACCGGGGAGCTGTTTTTT. It translates to CSVGAGVTGELFF.

This chain joins TRBV4-2 and TRBJ1-2; TRBD1 aligns across 8 bases. The CDR3 consists of 16 residues. Germline trimming cut 0 bases from V and 1 base from J; bases unmatched to any gene: 4. Germline V gene data show CDR1 as LGHNA and CDR2 as YNFKEQ. CDR3 amino acids: CASSQEGTGGNYGYTF. CDR3 nucleotide sequence: TGTGCCAGCAGCCAAGAGGGAACAGGGGGTAACTATGGCTACACCTTC.

The chain couples TRBV19 to TRBJ2-5, with D perhaps matching TRBD1 (5 bases). The length of the CDR3 is 12 residues. Trimming removed 8 bases at V and 9 bases at J, with 16 bases between. CDR1 is LNHDA, CDR2 SQIVND, per germline (reference sequence). DNA for the CDR3: TGTGCCAGTTCTCAGGGATGGGCGGCCCAGTACTTC. Its translation is CASSQGWAAQYF.

The chain has TRBV29-1 and TRBJ2-1, with TRBD1 identical over 9 bases. Trimming cost V 5 bases and J 9 bases; bases outside gene matches: 14. Germline CDR1 and CDR2: SQVTM and ANQGSEA. CDR3 size: 15 residues. CDR3 loop: CSVNTWTQGAGEQFF. Written as DNA, the CDR3 is TGCAGCGTTAATACCTGGACACAGGGGGCTGGTGAGCAGTTCTTC.

This sequence joins TRBV5-1 and TRBJ2-1; 8 nucleotides match TRBD1. Germline V CDR1 and CDR2: SGHRS, YFSETQ. Losses at the gene ends were 0 bases for V and 7 bases for J; bases not matched to a gene: 6. This CDR3 comprises 15 residues. In nucleotides, the CDR3 is TGCGCCAGCAGCTTGGGGCAGGGGGCGGGTAATGAGCAGTTCTTC. This translates into CASSLGQGAGNEQFF.

This CDR3 is CASMVGTGTRADTQYF. CDR3 nucleotides: TGTGCCAGTATGGTGGGAACCGGGACTAGGGCAGATACGCAGTATTTT. The chain carries TRBV19 and TRBJ2-3, with 8 nucleotides matching TRBD2. The CDR3 runs to 16 residues. Per the germline V gene, CDR1 is LNHDA and CDR2 is SQIVND (reference sequence). The J segment lost 4 bases and the V segment lost 7 bases, leaving 13 bases of the junction unmatched.

The rearrangement links TRBV11-2 to TRBJ2-5, with D perhaps TRBD2 (5 bases). The length of the CDR3 is 16 residues. Germline V lookup: CDR1 SGHAT, CDR2 FQNNGV. The V end was cut by 5 bases, the J end by 0 bases, with 16 bases between. The DNA for the CDR3 is TGTGCCAGCAGCCCCCTAGCTGGGAGCCACCAAGAGACCCAGTACTTC. This translates into CASSPLAGSHQETQYF.

This rearrangement joins TRBV7-2 to TRBJ2-1; 9 nucleotides match TRBD2. The junction had 6 bases not matched to a gene; V was cut back by 5 bases and J by 4 bases. The CDR3 is 15 amino acids. Germline CDR1 SGHTA, CDR2 FQGNSA. CDR3 nucleotide sequence: TGTGCCAGCAGCCTTAGCGGGGGCCCTTACAATGAGCAGTTCTTC. Its protein product is CASSLSGGPYNEQFF.

The rearrangement links TRBV12-5 to TRBJ1-1, with 7 positions matching TRBD1. Germline V gene sequence: CDR1 LGHNT, CDR2 FRNRAP. The V gene end was trimmed by 2 bases and the J gene end by 8 bases; junction bases not matched to a gene: 5. The CDR3 consists of 13 residues. In DNA form, the CDR3 reads TGTGCTAGTGGTTTGAATTGGGACAGCGAAGCTTTCTTT. Protein: CASGLNWDSEAFF.

This chain connects TRBV3-1 (or the pseudogene TRBV3-2) to TRBJ2-1, with 8 bases aligning to TRBD1. The germline V gene encodes CDR1 LGHDT and CDR2 YNNKEL (reference sequence). The CDR3 is 14 residues long. V lost 1 base to trimming and J lost 9 bases; unmatched junction nucleotides: 5. CDR3 protein: CASSQAGGRGEQFF. The CDR3 DNA reads as TGTGCCAGCAGCCAAGCAGGGGGCAGGGGTGAGCAGTTCTTC.

CDR3 DNA: TGTGCCAGCAGTTTAGAACGGTTCACTGAAGCTTTCTTT. This gives the protein CASSLERFTEAFF. This chain connects TRBV12-3 or TRBV12-4 to TRBJ1-1; D gene unclear. V lost 1 base and J 4 bases, leaving 7 bases between the germline ends. The CDR3 has 13 residues.

J is TRBJ2-7 and V is TRBV6-5; D is perhaps TRBD1 (5 bases). The CDR3 is 13 amino acids. Trimming stripped 7 bases from V and 3 bases from J, with 13 bases between. In germline, CDR1 is MNHEY, CDR2 SVGAGI. This chain's CDR3 is CASTGLGNYEQYF. The CDR3 region has the DNA TGTGCCAGCACAGGGCTTGGAAACTACGAGCAGTACTTC.

This rearrangement joins TRBV5-6 to TRBJ1-1; D may be TRBD1 (6 bases). The CDR3 has 15 residues. The germline V gene has CDR1 SGHDT and CDR2 YYEEEE. V was cut by 4 bases and J by 1 base, with 14 bases left in between. The CDR3 is CASSPVPGANTEAFF. The CDR3 DNA sequence: TGTGCCAGCAGCCCCGTTCCAGGGGCGAACACTGAAGCTTTCTTT.

This clone was counted a single time. This chain uses TRBV7-2 with TRBJ1-1; a weak D match, TRBD1 (6 bases). V lost 5 bases and J 3 bases, leaving 10 bases between the germline ends. This CDR3 has 13 amino acids. Germline loops: CDR1 SGHTA, CDR2 FQGNSA. CDR3 sequence reads: CASSLDSYTEAFF. CDR3 DNA: TGTGCCAGCAGCCTGGACAGCTACACTGAAGCTTTCTTT.

V usage is TRBV10-3 and J usage is TRBJ1-2; D ambiguous. V was cut by 4 bases and J by 6 bases, with 12 bases left in between. This CDR3 region has 13 residues. Germline V gene data show CDR1 as ENHRY and CDR2 as SYGVKD. Here the CDR3 reads CAISVGVGNGYTF. CDR3 coding DNA: TGTGCCATCAGTGTCGGGGTGGGAAATGGCTACACCTTC.

The chain joins TRBV19 to TRBJ2-2; no firm D call. V was clipped by 5 bases and J by 0 bases, with 10 bases between them. This CDR3 comprises 15 residues. CDR1 is LNHDA, CDR2 SQIVND, per germline (reference sequence). The CDR3 protein is CASSALESNTGELFF. DNA for the CDR3: TGTGCCAGTAGTGCCCTCGAGTCGAACACCGGGGAGCTGTTTTTT.